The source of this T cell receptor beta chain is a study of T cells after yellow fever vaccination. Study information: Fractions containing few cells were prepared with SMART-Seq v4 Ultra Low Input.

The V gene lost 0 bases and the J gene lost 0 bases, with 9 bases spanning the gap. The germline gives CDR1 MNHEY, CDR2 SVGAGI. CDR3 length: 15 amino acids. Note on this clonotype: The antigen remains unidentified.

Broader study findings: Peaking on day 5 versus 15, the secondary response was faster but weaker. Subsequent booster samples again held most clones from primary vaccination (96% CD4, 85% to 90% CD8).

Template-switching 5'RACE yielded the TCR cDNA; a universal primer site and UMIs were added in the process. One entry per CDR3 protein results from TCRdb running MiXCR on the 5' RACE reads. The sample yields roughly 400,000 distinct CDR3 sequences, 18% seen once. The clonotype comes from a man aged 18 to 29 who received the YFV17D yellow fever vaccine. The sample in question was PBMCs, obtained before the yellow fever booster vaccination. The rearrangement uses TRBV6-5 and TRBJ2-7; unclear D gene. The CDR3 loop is CASSYSRLSSYEQYF. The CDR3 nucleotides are TGTGCCAGCAGTTACTCCCGATTAAGCTCCTACGAGCAGTACTTC.